The T cell receptor (beta chain) described here comes from a study of cytomegalovirus exposure and HLA in healthy donors. Across the whole study: Earlier, 95 million to 120 million unique TCR beta sequences were recovered from roughly 200 million T cells by an analysis. Findings and limits, study-wide: In a later analysis, V- and J-gene trimming of beta chains associated with a DCLRE1C missense variant, replicated independently.

The J segment lost 4 bases and the V segment lost 4 bases, leaving 5 bases of the junction unmatched. The CDR3 runs to 15 residues. Germline CDR1 SGHTA, CDR2 FQGNSA. As concerns this clone: Its antigen is unidentified.

At sampling all donors were nominally healthy, likely with unrecorded immune exposures. PCR used 60 Vbeta primers and 13 Jbeta primers. Method: immunoSEQ multiplex PCR; TCRdb's copy keeps in-frame clones and lacks some. The table has some 190,000 clones, over 60% seen once. Material for sequencing was PBMCs. The clonotype originates from a woman aged 25 to 39 in good health and CMV-seropositive. The rearrangement joins TRBV7-2 to TRBJ1-5, with 9 bases matching TRBD1. DNA for the CDR3: TGTGCCAGCAGCTGGACCGGGACAGGGAATCAGCCCCAGCATTTT. Protein product: CASSWTGTGNQPQHF.